This T cell receptor beta chain was identified in a study of shared clonotypes between healthy human individuals. Across the whole study: Three plates each covered CD4 naive and memory; CD8 naive two, CD8 memory one. General study results and limits: Lower generation probabilities were found for non-shared clonotypes than for those shared by all four donors. The expectation was that sequencing depth would affect clonotype sharing among donors.

Concerning this clone itself: Its cognate antigen is unknown.

Germline assignment: CDR1 SGHAT and CDR2 FQNNGV. CDR3 length: 15 residues. Trimming cost V 1 base and J 2 bases, with 12 bases left between them. This table comes from immunoSEQ multiplex PCR, and its TCRdb copy is limited to in-frame clones, with some not included. The sample yields roughly 2 million clones, 90% to 96% seen once. The donors were all Caucasian adults (living in Nashville, Tennessee). Sequenced input: naive CD4+ T cells sorted from blood. Subset in this sample: CD45RA+ positively selected. This TCR was recovered from a man between 18 and 29 years old in good health. The rearrangement joins TRBV11-2 to TRBJ2-7; a weak D match, TRBD2 (7 bases). The CDR3 DNA reads as TGTGCCAGCAGCTTAGGGCGGGGGCATGCCTACGAGCAGTACTTC. This encodes CASSLGRGHAYEQYF.